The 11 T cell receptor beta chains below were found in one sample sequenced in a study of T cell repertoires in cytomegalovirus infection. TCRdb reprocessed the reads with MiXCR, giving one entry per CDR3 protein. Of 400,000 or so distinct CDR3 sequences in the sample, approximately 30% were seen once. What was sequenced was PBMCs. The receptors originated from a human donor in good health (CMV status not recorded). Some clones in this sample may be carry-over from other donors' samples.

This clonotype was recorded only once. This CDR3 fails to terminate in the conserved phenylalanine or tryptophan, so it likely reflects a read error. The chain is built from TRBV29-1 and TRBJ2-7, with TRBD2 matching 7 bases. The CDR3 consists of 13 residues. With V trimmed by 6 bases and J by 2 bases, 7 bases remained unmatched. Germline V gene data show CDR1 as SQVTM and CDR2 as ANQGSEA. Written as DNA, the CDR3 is TGCAGCGTGGGGGGGGGATTGACCTACGAGCAGTACTGC. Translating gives CSVGGGLTYEQYC.

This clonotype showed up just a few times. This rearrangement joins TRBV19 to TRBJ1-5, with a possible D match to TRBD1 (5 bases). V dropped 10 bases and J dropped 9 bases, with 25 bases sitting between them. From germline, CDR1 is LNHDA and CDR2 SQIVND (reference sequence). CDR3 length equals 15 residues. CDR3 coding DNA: TGTGCCACCAGGGAGGACACAGGCCTACTAAGGCCCCAGCATTTT. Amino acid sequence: CATREDTGLLRPQHF.

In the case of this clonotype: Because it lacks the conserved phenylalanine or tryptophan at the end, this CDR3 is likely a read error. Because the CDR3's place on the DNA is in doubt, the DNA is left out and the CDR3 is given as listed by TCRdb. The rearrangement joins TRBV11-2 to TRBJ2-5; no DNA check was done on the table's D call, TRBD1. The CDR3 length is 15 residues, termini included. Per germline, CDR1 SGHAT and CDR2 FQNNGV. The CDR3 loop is CPSSFWGAPQETKYL.

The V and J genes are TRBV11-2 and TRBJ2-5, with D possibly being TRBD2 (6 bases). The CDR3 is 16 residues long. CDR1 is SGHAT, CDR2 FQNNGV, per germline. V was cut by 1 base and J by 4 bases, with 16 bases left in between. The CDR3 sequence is CASSLGGVSGTETQYF. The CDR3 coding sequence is TGTGCCAGCAGCTTAGGGGGGGTCAGTGGTACAGAGACCCAGTACTTC.

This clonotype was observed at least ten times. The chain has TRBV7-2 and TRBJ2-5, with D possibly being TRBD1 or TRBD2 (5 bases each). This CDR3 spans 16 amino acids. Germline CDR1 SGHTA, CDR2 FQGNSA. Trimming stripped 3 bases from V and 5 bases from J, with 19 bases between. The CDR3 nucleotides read TGTGCCAGCAGCTTCCTAAGGGGCCCAACGGGGGAGACCCAGTACTTC. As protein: CASSFLRGPTGETQYF.

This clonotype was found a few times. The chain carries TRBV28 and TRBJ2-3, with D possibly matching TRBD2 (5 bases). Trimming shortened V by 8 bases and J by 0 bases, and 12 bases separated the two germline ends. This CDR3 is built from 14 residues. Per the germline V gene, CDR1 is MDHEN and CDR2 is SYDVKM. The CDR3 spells CASSVRTSTDTQYF. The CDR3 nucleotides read TGTGCCAGCTCCGTGCGGACTAGCACAGATACGCAGTATTTT. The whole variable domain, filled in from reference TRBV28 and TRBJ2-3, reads DVKVTQSSRYLVKRTGEKVFLECVQDMDHENMFWYRQDPGLGLRLIYFSYDVKMKEKGDIPEGYSVSREKKERFSLILESASTNQTSMYLCASSVRTSTDTQYFGPGTRLTVL.

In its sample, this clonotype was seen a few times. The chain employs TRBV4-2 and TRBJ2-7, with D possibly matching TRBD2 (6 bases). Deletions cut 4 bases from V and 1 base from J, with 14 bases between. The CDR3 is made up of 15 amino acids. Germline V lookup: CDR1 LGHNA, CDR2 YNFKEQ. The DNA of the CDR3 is TGTGCCAGCAGCCGGTTTGCCGGGGGATCCTACGAGCAGTACTTC. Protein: CASSRFAGGSYEQYF.

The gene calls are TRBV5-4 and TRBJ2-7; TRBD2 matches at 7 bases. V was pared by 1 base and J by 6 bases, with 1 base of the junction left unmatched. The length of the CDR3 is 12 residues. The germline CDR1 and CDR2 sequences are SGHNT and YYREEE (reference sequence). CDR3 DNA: TGTGCCAGCAGCTTGTGGGAGGGCGAGCAGTACTTC. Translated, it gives CASSLWEGEQYF.

CDR3 amino acids: CASSPPRDSGEQYF. CDR3 in DNA: TGTGCCAGCAGCCCTCCCCGGGACAGTGGCGAGCAGTACTTC. This chain links TRBV7-2 with TRBJ2-7; 7 bases map to TRBD1. From germline, CDR1 is SGHTA and CDR2 FQGNSA. This CDR3 region has 14 residues. The V and J ends lost 5 bases and 6 bases, in that order; junction bases with no gene match: 10. Complete variable domain (other parts from reference TRBV7-2 and TRBJ2-7): GAGVSQSPSNKVTEKGKDVELRCDPISGHTALYWYRQSLGQGLEFLIYFQGNSAPDKSGLPSDRFSAERTGGSVSTLTIQRTQQEDSAVYLCASSPPRDSGEQYFGPGTRLTVT.

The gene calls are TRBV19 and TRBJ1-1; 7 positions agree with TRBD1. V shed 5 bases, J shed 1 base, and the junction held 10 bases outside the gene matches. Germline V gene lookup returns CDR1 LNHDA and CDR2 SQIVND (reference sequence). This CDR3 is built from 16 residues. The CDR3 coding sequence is TGTGCCAGTAGTTCCCCTATGACAGGGCCGAACACTGAAGCTTTCTTT. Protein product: CASSSPMTGPNTEAFF.

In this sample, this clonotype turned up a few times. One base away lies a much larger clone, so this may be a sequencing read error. The CDR3 loop is CASSLREGLNEKLFF. The CDR3 bases are TGTGCCAGCAGCTTAAGGGAAGGACTAAATGAAAAACTGTTTTTT. V usage is TRBV7-2 and J usage is TRBJ1-4; D not certain. The ends were cut back, 2 bases at V and 5 bases at J, with 12 bases in the middle. Per germline, CDR1 SGHTA and CDR2 FQGNSA. The CDR3 is made up of 15 amino acids.